The rows below give T cell receptor beta chains drawn from one sample of a study of beta chain features in type 1 diabetes. TCRdb keeps only in-frame clones here, not all; method: immunoSEQ multiplex PCR. The table lists around 260,000 clones, approximately 25% of them singletons, with approximately 0.011% in the top ten. The specimen was naive CD4+ T cells from blood. The source is a woman aged 30 to 39 with type 1 diabetes. Each CDR3 is given with its conserved first and last residue. D genes are given only for firm matches. Some rows have no size entry. The others give once, few or many, or a class for an expanded clone.

d_gene: TRBD1
abundance: .
len: 14
j_gene: TRBJ1-2
v_gene: TRBV5-4
CDR3aa: CASSIPQGDYGYTF
CDR3nt: TGTGCCAGCAGCATCCCCCAGGGGGACTATGGCTACACCTTC

d_gene: TRBD2
abundance: .
len: 16
j_gene: TRBJ2-3
v_gene: TRBV4-2
CDR3aa: CASSQDSSGMRDTQYF
CDR3nt: TGTGCCAGCAGCCAAGATTCTAGCGGGATGAGAGATACGCAGTATTTT

d_gene: .
abundance: few
len: 13
j_gene: TRBJ2-2
v_gene: TRBV27
CDR3aa: CASSWEASGELFF
CDR3nt: TGTGCCAGCAGTTGGGAGGCCAGCGGGGAGCTGTTTTTT

d_gene: TRBD1
abundance: .
len: 15
j_gene: TRBJ2-3
v_gene: TRBV11-2
CDR3aa: CASSLTGTGRDTQYF
CDR3nt: TGTGCCAGCAGCTTAACTGGGACAGGGAGAGATACGCAGTATTTT

d_gene: TRBD1
abundance: few
len: 16
j_gene: TRBJ2-7
v_gene: TRBV7-6
CDR3aa: CASSLEAGTGVSEQYF
CDR3nt: TGTGCCAGCAGCTTAGAAGCCGGGACAGGGGTTAGTGAGCAGTACTTC

d_gene: TRBD2
abundance: .
len: 16
j_gene: TRBJ2-3
v_gene: TRBV7-3
CDR3aa: CASSLRGSGSTDTQYF
CDR3nt: TGTGCCAGCAGCTTAAGGGGTAGCGGGAGTACAGATACGCAGTATTTT

d_gene: .
abundance: .
len: 15
j_gene: TRBJ1-2
v_gene: TRBV9
CDR3aa: CASSARQTVNYGYTF
CDR3nt: TGTGCCAGCAGCGCGCGACAGACCGTAAACTATGGCTACACCTTC

d_gene: .
abundance: .
len: 11
j_gene: TRBJ2-5
v_gene: TRBV11-2
CDR3aa: CASSLAGTQYF
CDR3nt: TGTGCCAGCAGCCTCGCCGGGACCCAGTACTTC

d_gene: .
abundance: .
len: 19
j_gene: TRBJ2-3
v_gene: TRBV7-9
CDR3aa: CASTLDPGLKAEGTDTQYF
CDR3nt: TGTGCCAGCACCCTGGATCCGGGACTCAAAGCCGAGGGAACAGATACGCAGTATTTT

d_gene: .
abundance: few
len: 13
j_gene: TRBJ1-1
v_gene: TRBV4-2
CDR3aa: CASSPLQGREAFF
CDR3nt: TGTGCCAGCAGCCCCCTACAGGGTAGGGAAGCTTTCTTT

d_gene: .
abundance: few
len: 12
j_gene: TRBJ2-3
v_gene: TRBV7-8
CDR3aa: CASSLAGGTQYF
CDR3nt: TGTGCCAGCAGCTTAGCGGGAGGTACGCAGTATTTT

d_gene: .
abundance: few
len: 14
j_gene: TRBJ1-1
v_gene: TRBV7-9
CDR3aa: CASSLLQGNTEAFF
CDR3nt: TGTGCCAGCAGCCTTTTGCAGGGGAACACTGAAGCTTTCTTT

d_gene: .
abundance: few
len: 16
j_gene: TRBJ2-5
v_gene: TRBV21-1
CDR3aa: CASSKGSPGQDSPGYF
CDR3nt: TGTGCCAGCAGCAAAGGGAGCCCCGGACAGGACTCCCCGGGGTACTTC

d_gene: .
abundance: few
len: 13
j_gene: TRBJ1-3
v_gene: TRBV29-1
CDR3aa: CSGRSNSGNTIYF
CDR3nt: TGCAGCGGTAGGAGTAATTCTGGAAACACCATATATTTT

d_gene: TRBD2
abundance: few
len: 15
j_gene: TRBJ2-5
v_gene: TRBV29-1
CDR3aa: CSVAGLAGREETQYF
CDR3nt: TGCAGCGTCGCGGGACTAGCGGGAAGAGAAGAGACCCAGTACTTC

d_gene: TRBD2
abundance: .
len: 16
j_gene: TRBJ2-3
v_gene: TRBV7-3
CDR3aa: CASSEGLAGAADTQYF
CDR3nt: TGTGCCAGCAGCGAAGGACTAGCGGGAGCCGCAGATACGCAGTATTTT

d_gene: TRBD1
abundance: few
len: 13
j_gene: TRBJ2-7
v_gene: TRBV30
CDR3aa: CAWSMDRSYEQYF
CDR3nt: TGTGCCTGGAGTATGGACAGGAGCTACGAGCAGTACTTC

d_gene: TRBD2
abundance: few
len: 16
j_gene: TRBJ2-1
v_gene: TRBV5-6
CDR3aa: CASSLERTSGYNEQFF
CDR3nt: TGTGCCAGCAGCTTGGAAAGGACTAGCGGATACAATGAGCAGTTCTTC

d_gene: .
abundance: .
len: 17
j_gene: TRBJ2-6
v_gene: TRBV5-4
CDR3aa: CASSLGTAFLRANVLTF
CDR3nt: TGTGCCAGCAGCTTGGGGACAGCCTTCCTCCGGGCCAACGTCCTGACTTTC

d_gene: TRBD2
abundance: .
len: 12
j_gene: TRBJ2-7
v_gene: TRBV18
CDR3aa: CASSRGGHEQYF
CDR3nt: TGTGCCAGCTCACGCGGGGGGCACGAGCAGTACTTC

d_gene: TRBD1
abundance: few
len: 14
j_gene: TRBJ2-7
v_gene: TRBV19
CDR3aa: CASRRTGKNYEQYF
CDR3nt: TGTGCCAGTAGACGGACAGGGAAAAACTACGAGCAGTACTTC

d_gene: TRBD1
abundance: .
len: 15
j_gene: TRBJ1-2
v_gene: TRBV10-3
CDR3aa: CAISESADRASGYTF
CDR3nt: TGTGCCATCAGTGAGTCGGCGGACAGGGCGTCTGGCTACACCTTC

d_gene: .
abundance: .
len: 14
j_gene: TRBJ2-5
v_gene: TRBV7-8
CDR3aa: CASSLAQGRETQYF
CDR3nt: TGTGCCAGCAGCTTAGCTCAGGGTCGGGAGACCCAGTACTTC

d_gene: .
abundance: few
len: 12
j_gene: TRBJ1-1
v_gene: TRBV9
CDR3aa: CASSVAGTEAFF
CDR3nt: TGTGCCAGCAGCGTAGCCGGCACTGAAGCTTTCTTT

d_gene: TRBD2
abundance: .
len: 16
j_gene: TRBJ2-3
v_gene: TRBV5-1
CDR3aa: CASSLIIAGETDTQYF
CDR3nt: TGCGCCAGCAGCTTGATAATAGCGGGAGAAACAGATACGCAGTATTTT

d_gene: TRBD1
abundance: few
len: 13
j_gene: TRBJ1-5
v_gene: TRBV28
CDR3aa: CASRTGDEQPQHF
CDR3nt: TGTGCCAGCAGAACAGGGGACGAACAGCCCCAGCATTTT

d_gene: .
abundance: .
len: 14
j_gene: TRBJ2-3
v_gene: TRBV2
CDR3aa: CAMAKLADTDTQYF
CDR3nt: TGTGCCATGGCGAAGCTAGCTGACACAGATACGCAGTATTTT

d_gene: TRBD2
abundance: .
len: 15
j_gene: TRBJ2-7
v_gene: TRBV28
CDR3aa: CASSVPGLEAREQYF
CDR3nt: TGTGCCAGCAGTGTTCCGGGACTAGAGGCGCGGGAGCAGTACTTC

d_gene: TRBD2
abundance: few
len: 14
j_gene: TRBJ2-7
v_gene: TRBV28
CDR3aa: CASSKAGTNYEQYF
CDR3nt: TGTGCCAGCAGTAAAGCCGGGACTAACTACGAGCAGTACTTC

d_gene: .
abundance: .
len: 13
j_gene: TRBJ2-2
v_gene: TRBV30
CDR3aa: CAWSVGLIGELFF
CDR3nt: TGTGCCTGGAGTGTTGGGCTCATCGGGGAGCTGTTTTTT

d_gene: TRBD2
abundance: .
len: 14
j_gene: TRBJ2-5
v_gene: TRBV28
CDR3aa: CASSEAGVRETQYF
CDR3nt: TGTGCCAGCAGCGAAGCGGGAGTAAGGGAGACCCAGTACTTC

d_gene: .
abundance: .
len: 12
j_gene: TRBJ1-1
v_gene: TRBV29-1
CDR3aa: CSLQDSFTEAFF
CDR3nt: TGCAGCCTCCAGGACAGCTTTACTGAAGCTTTCTTT

d_gene: TRBD1
abundance: .
len: 18
j_gene: TRBJ1-2
v_gene: TRBV7-2
CDR3aa: CASSLAVRHDRGQDGYTF
CDR3nt: TGTGCCAGCAGCTTAGCTGTTAGGCACGACAGGGGTCAGGATGGCTACACCTTC

d_gene: .
abundance: .
len: 11
j_gene: TRBJ2-5
v_gene: TRBV27
CDR3aa: CASSHKETQYF
CDR3nt: TGTGCCAGCAGTCACAAAGAGACCCAGTACTTC

d_gene: TRBD1
abundance: .
len: 15
j_gene: TRBJ2-1
v_gene: TRBV15
CDR3aa: CATSRRRTGGDEQFF
CDR3nt: TGTGCCACCAGCCGCCGGAGGACAGGGGGCGATGAGCAGTTCTTC

d_gene: TRBD2
abundance: .
len: 14
j_gene: TRBJ2-1
v_gene: TRBV7-3
CDR3aa: CASRASGLYNEQFF
CDR3nt: TGTGCCAGCAGGGCTAGCGGGCTCTACAATGAGCAGTTCTTC

d_gene: .
abundance: few
len: 15
j_gene: TRBJ2-5
v_gene: TRBV29-1
CDR3aa: CSLVTPGLGGETQYF
CDR3nt: TGCAGCCTCGTTACTCCCGGACTGGGGGGAGAGACCCAGTACTTC

d_gene: TRBD1
abundance: few
len: 12
j_gene: TRBJ1-4
v_gene: TRBV7-9
CDR3aa: CATTGEDEKLFF
CDR3nt: TGTGCCACGACAGGGGAAGATGAAAAACTGTTTTTT

d_gene: .
abundance: few
len: 15
j_gene: TRBJ2-2
v_gene: TRBV5-1
CDR3aa: CASSLDPGGTGELFF
CDR3nt: TGCGCCAGCAGCTTGGATCCAGGGGGGACCGGGGAGCTGTTTTTT

d_gene: .
abundance: .
len: 16
j_gene: TRBJ2-1
v_gene: TRBV27
CDR3aa: CASTTLLTGSYNEQFF
CDR3nt: TGTGCCAGCACCACCCTCTTAACGGGGTCCTACAATGAGCAGTTCTTC

d_gene: .
abundance: few
len: 11
j_gene: TRBJ2-7
v_gene: TRBV20-1
CDR3aa: CSASGNYEQYF
CDR3nt: TGCAGTGCTAGCGGGAACTACGAGCAGTACTTC

d_gene: TRBD1
abundance: .
len: 14
j_gene: TRBJ1-1
v_gene: TRBV7-9
CDR3aa: CASGGQGAYTEAFF
CDR3nt: TGTGCCAGCGGGGGACAGGGGGCGTACACTGAAGCTTTCTTT

d_gene: .
abundance: few
len: 14
j_gene: TRBJ1-5
v_gene: TRBV19
CDR3aa: CASSIKQLNQPQHF
CDR3nt: TGTGCCAGTAGTATTAAACAGCTCAATCAGCCCCAGCATTTT

d_gene: TRBD2
abundance: .
len: 18
j_gene: TRBJ2-1
v_gene: TRBV9
CDR3aa: CASSVAGLAGESYNEQFF
CDR3nt: TGTGCCAGCAGCGTAGCGGGACTAGCGGGAGAGTCCTACAATGAGCAGTTCTTC

d_gene: .
abundance: .
len: 12
j_gene: TRBJ1-5
v_gene: TRBV19
CDR3aa: CASSAGGQPQHF
CDR3nt: TGTGCCAGTAGTGCGGGTGGACAGCCCCAGCATTTT

d_gene: TRBD1
abundance: few
len: 18
j_gene: TRBJ2-6
v_gene: TRBV7-3
CDR3aa: CASSPWDRLRSGANVLTF
CDR3nt: TGTGCCAGCAGCCCTTGGGACAGGCTGCGCTCTGGGGCCAACGTCCTGACTTTC

d_gene: .
abundance: .
len: 18
j_gene: TRBJ2-1
v_gene: TRBV12-5
CDR3aa: CASGLVLERRSSYNEQFF
CDR3nt: TGTGCTAGTGGTTTGGTTCTGGAAAGGAGGAGCTCCTACAATGAGCAGTTCTTC

d_gene: TRBD2
abundance: few
len: 11
j_gene: TRBJ2-1
v_gene: TRBV20-1
CDR3aa: CSAPRTRRQFF
CDR3nt: TGCAGTGCTCCGCGGACTAGGAGGCAGTTCTTC

d_gene: .
abundance: .
len: 11
j_gene: TRBJ2-7
v_gene: TRBV7-9
CDR3aa: CASSLLYEQYF
CDR3nt: TGTGCCAGCAGCTTACTTTACGAGCAGTACTTC

d_gene: .
abundance: .
len: 14
j_gene: TRBJ2-3
v_gene: TRBV7-3
CDR3aa: CASSLRGSTDTQYF
CDR3nt: TGTGCCAGCAGCTTAAGGGGCAGCACAGATACGCAGTATTTT

d_gene: .
abundance: .
len: 15
j_gene: TRBJ2-3
v_gene: TRBV5-1
CDR3aa: CASSLIDRTTDTQYF
CDR3nt: TGCGCCAGCAGCTTGATTGACAGAACCACAGATACGCAGTATTTT

d_gene: TRBD1
abundance: few
len: 15
j_gene: TRBJ2-3
v_gene: TRBV29-1
CDR3aa: CSALHRDREEDTQYF
CDR3nt: TGCAGCGCTCTCCACCGGGACAGGGAAGAGGATACGCAGTATTTT

d_gene: TRBD2
abundance: .
len: 14
j_gene: TRBJ2-7
v_gene: TRBV19
CDR3aa: CASSELAGTYEQYF
CDR3nt: TGTGCCAGTAGTGAACTAGCGGGAACCTACGAGCAGTACTTC

d_gene: .
abundance: few
len: 16
j_gene: TRBJ2-1
v_gene: TRBV7-3
CDR3aa: CASSSRGGGAYNEQFF
CDR3nt: TGTGCCAGCAGCTCAAGAGGTGGGGGGGCATACAATGAGCAGTTCTTC

d_gene: TRBD2
abundance: .
len: 15
j_gene: TRBJ2-7
v_gene: TRBV5-1
CDR3aa: CASRDTSGGSLEQYF
CDR3nt: TGCGCCAGCAGAGATACTAGCGGAGGGTCTCTCGAGCAGTACTTC

d_gene: TRBD2
abundance: few
len: 15
j_gene: TRBJ2-2
v_gene: TRBV30
CDR3aa: CAWSPLAGGVGELFF
CDR3nt: TGTGCCTGGAGTCCACTAGCGGGAGGGGTCGGGGAGCTGTTTTTT

d_gene: .
abundance: .
len: 14
j_gene: TRBJ2-7
v_gene: TRBV6-5
CDR3aa: CASSPQGSGYEQYF
CDR3nt: TGTGCCAGCAGTCCTCAGGGGAGTGGGTACGAGCAGTACTTC

d_gene: .
abundance: few
len: 12
j_gene: TRBJ2-1
v_gene: TRBV30
CDR3aa: CAWSPQGPEQFF
CDR3nt: TGTGCCTGGAGTCCTCAGGGGCCCGAGCAGTTCTTC